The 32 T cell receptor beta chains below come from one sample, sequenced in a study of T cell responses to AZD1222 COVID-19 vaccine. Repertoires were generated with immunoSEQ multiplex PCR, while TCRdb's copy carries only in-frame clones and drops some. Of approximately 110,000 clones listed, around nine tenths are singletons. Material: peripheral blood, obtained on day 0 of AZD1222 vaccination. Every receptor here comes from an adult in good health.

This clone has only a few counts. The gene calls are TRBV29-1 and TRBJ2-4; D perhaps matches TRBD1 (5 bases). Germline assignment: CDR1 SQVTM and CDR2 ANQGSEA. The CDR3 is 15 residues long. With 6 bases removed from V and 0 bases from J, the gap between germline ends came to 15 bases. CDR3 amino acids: CSVGLDAIAKNIQYF. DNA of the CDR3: TGCAGCGTGGGGCTGGATGCGATAGCCAAAAACATTCAGTACTTC.

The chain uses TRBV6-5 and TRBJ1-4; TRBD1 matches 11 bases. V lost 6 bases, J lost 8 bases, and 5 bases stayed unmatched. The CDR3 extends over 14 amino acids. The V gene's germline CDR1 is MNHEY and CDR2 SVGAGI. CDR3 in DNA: TGTGCCAGCAGGAGGACAGGGGGCAGCGAAAAACTGTTTTTT. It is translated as CASRRTGGSEKLFF.

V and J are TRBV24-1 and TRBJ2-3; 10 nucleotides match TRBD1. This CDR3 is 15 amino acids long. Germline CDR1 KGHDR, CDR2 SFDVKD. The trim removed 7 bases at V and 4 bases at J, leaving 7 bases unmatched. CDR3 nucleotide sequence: TGTGCCACCAGCGTACGGGACAGGGGTCCAGATACGCAGTATTTT. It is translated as CATSVRDRGPDTQYF.

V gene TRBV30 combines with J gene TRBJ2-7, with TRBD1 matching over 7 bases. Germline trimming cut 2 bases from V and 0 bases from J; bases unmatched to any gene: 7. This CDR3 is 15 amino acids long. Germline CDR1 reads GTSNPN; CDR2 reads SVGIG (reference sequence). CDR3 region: CAWSIGQVSSYEQYF. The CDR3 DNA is TGTGCCTGGAGTATTGGACAGGTCAGCTCCTACGAGCAGTACTTC.

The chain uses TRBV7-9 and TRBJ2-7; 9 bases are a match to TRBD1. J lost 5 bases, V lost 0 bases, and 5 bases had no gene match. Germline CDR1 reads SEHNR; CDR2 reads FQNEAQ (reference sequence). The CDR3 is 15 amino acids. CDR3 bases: TGTGCCAGCAGCTTAGCGAGTGGGACAGGGAACGAGCAGTACTTC. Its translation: CASSLASGTGNEQYF.

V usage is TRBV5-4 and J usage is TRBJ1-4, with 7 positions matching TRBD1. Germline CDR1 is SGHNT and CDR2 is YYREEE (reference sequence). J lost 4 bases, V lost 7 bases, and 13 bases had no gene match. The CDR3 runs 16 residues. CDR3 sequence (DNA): TGTGCCAGCTCAGACAGGGACGATCTTATTAATGAAAAACTGTTTTTT. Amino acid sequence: CASSDRDDLINEKLFF.

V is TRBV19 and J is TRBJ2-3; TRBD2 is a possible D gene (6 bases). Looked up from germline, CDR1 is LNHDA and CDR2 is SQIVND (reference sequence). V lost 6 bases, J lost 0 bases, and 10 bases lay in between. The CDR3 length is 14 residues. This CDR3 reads CASSPSGSTDTQYF. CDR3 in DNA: TGTGCCAGTAGCCCCAGCGGGAGCACAGATACGCAGTATTTT.

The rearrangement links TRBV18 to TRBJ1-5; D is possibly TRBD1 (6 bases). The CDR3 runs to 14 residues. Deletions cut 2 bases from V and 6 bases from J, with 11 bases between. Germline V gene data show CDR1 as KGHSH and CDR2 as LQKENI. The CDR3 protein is CASSPWGGGQPQHF. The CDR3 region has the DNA TGTGCCAGCTCACCATGGGGGGGCGGTCAGCCCCAGCATTTT.

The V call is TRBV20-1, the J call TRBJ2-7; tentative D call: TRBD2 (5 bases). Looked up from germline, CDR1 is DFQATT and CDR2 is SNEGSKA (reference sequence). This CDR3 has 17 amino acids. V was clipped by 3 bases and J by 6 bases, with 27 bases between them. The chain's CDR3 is CSASLYVRKRDSAEQYF. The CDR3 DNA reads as TGCAGTGCTAGTCTTTATGTTCGGAAACGGGATTCCGCCGAGCAGTACTTC.

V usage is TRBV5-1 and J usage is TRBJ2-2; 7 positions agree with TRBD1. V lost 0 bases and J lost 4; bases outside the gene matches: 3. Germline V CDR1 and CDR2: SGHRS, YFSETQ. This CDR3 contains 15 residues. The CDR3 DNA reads TGCGCCAGCAGCTTGGTCGGGACAGTCACCGGGGAGCTGTTTTTT. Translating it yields CASSLVGTVTGELFF.

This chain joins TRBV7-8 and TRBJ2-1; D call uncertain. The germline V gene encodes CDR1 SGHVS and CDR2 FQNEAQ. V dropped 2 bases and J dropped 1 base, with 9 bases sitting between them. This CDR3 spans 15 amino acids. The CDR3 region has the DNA TGTGCCAGCAGCTTAAGAAGGATATCCTACAATGAGCAGTTCTTC. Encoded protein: CASSLRRISYNEQFF.

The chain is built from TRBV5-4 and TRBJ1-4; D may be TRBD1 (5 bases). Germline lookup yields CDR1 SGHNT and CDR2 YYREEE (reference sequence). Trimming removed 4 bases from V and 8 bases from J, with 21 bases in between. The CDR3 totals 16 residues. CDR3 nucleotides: TGTGCCAGCAGCATATCCCCAGGGACTGGGGGAGAAAAACTGTTTTTT. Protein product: CASSISPGTGGEKLFF. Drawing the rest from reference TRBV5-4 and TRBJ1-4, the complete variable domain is ETGVTQSPTHLIKTRGQQVTLRCSSQSGHNTVSWYQQALGQGPQFIFQYYREEENGRGNFPPRFSGLQFPNYSSELNVNALELDDSALYLCASSISPGTGGEKLFFGSGTQLSVL.

The DNA of the CDR3 is TGCGCCAGCACCGGACAGGGGGGTACAGATACGCAGTATTTT. Translated: CASTGQGGTDTQYF. The genes are TRBV5-1 and TRBJ2-3; 10 nucleotides align to TRBD1. The junction had 4 bases not matched to a gene; V was cut back by 6 bases and J by 3 bases. Germline CDR1 and CDR2: SGHRS and YFSETQ. The CDR3 loop spans 14 amino acids.

CDR3 DNA sequence: TGTGCCAGCAGGAACGGACAGGCCGGGAATCAGCCCCAGCATTTT. Translating gives CASRNGQAGNQPQHF. This sequence joins TRBV28 and TRBJ1-5; 7 bases line up with TRBD1. J lost 4 bases, V lost 6 bases, and 9 bases had no gene match. Looked up from germline, CDR1 is MDHEN and CDR2 is SYDVKM. This CDR3 has 15 amino acids.

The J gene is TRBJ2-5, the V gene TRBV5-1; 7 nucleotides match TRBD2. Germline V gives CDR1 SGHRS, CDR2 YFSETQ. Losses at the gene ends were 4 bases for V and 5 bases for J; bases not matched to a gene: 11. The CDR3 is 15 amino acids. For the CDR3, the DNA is TGCGCCAGCAGCCCGGGAGGCCCTAGGTCTGAGACCCAGTACTTC. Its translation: CASSPGGPRSETQYF.

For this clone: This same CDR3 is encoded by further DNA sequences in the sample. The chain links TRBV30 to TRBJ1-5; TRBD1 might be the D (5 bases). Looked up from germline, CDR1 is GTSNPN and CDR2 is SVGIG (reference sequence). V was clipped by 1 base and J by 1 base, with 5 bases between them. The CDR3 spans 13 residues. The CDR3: CAWSGGSNQPQHF. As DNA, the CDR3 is TGTGCCTGGAGTGGGGGGAGCAATCAGCCCCAGCATTTT.

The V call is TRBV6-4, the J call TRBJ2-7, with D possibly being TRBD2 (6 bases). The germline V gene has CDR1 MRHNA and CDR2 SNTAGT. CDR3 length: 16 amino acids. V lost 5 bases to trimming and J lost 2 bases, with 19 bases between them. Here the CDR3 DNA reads TGTGCCAGCAGTTACCCAACGACTAGGACTCCCTACGAGCAGTACTTC. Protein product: CASSYPTTRTPYEQYF.

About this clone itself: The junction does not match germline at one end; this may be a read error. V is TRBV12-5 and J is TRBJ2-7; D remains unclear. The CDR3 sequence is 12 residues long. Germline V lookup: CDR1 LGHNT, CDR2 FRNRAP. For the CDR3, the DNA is TGTGCTAGTGGTTTGGGACGCAACCACAACGATTTC. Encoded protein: CASGLGRNHNDF.

CDR3 loop: CASAKSGYTEAFF. CDR3 DNA sequence: TGTGCCAGCGCAAAGAGCGGGTACACTGAAGCTTTCTTT. The rearrangement joins TRBV6-5 to TRBJ1-1; D call uncertain. Per the germline V gene, CDR1 is MNHEY and CDR2 is SVGAGI. Trimming cost V 8 bases and J 3 bases, with 13 bases left between them. This CDR3 is built from 13 residues.

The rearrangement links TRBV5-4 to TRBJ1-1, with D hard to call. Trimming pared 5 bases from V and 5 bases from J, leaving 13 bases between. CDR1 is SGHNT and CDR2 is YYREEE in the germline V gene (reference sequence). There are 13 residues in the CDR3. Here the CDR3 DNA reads TGTGCCAGCAGTGGGGTATTAGGAACTGAAGCTTTCTTT. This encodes CASSGVLGTEAFF.

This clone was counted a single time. Written as DNA, the CDR3 is TGTGCCAGCAGCTTACAGGATACGCAGTATTTT. The encoded protein is CASSLQDTQYF. The chain carries TRBV7-8 and TRBJ2-3; unclear D gene. The CDR3 contains 11 residues. The ends were cut back, 2 bases at V and 6 bases at J, with 3 bases in the middle. CDR1 and CDR2 (germline): SGHVS, FQNEAQ.

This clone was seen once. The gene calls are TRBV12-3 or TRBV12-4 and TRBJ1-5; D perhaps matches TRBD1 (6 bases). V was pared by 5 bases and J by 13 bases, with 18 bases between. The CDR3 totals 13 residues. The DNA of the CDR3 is TGTGCCAGCAGTGCACCCCGAGGGGGACCGCAGCATTTT. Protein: CASSAPRGGPQHF.

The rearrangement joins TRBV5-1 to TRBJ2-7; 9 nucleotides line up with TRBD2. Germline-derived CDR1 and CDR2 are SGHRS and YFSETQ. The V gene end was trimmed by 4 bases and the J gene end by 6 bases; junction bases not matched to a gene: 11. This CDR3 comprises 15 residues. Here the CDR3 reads CASSLVSLAGSEQYF. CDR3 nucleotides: TGCGCCAGCAGCCTGGTCTCCCTAGCGGGATCCGAGCAGTACTTC.

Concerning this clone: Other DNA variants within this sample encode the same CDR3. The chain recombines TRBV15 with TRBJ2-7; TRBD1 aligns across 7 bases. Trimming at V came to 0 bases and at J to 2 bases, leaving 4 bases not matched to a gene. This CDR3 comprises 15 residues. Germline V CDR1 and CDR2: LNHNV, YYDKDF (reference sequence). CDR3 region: CATSRDPGQPYEQYF. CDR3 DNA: TGTGCCACCAGCAGAGATCCGGGACAGCCCTACGAGCAGTACTTC.

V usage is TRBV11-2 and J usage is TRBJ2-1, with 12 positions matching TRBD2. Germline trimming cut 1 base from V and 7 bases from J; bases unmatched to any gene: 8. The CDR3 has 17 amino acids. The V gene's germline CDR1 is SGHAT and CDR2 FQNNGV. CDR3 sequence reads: CASSLAPGLAGGNEQFF. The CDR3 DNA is TGTGCCAGCAGCTTAGCCCCGGGACTAGCGGGCGGGAATGAGCAGTTCTTC.

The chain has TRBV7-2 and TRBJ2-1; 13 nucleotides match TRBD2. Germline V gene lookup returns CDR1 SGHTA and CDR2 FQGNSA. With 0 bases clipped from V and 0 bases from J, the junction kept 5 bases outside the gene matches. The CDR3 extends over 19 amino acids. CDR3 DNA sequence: TGTGCCAGCAGCTTAGCACAGACTAGCGGGAGGCCCTCCTACAATGAGCAGTTCTTC. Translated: CASSLAQTSGRPSYNEQFF.

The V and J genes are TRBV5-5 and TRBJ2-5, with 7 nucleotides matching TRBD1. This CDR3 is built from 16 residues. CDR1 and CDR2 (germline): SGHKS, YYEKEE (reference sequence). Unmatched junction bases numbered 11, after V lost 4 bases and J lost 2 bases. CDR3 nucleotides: TGTGCCAGCAGCCCTAGACAGGGTAGTTCGCAAGAGACCCAGTACTTC. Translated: CASSPRQGSSQETQYF.

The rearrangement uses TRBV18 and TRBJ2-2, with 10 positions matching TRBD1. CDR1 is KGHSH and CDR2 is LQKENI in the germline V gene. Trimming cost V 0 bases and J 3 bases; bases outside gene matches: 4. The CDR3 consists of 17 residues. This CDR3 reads CASSPPYGTGDTGELFF. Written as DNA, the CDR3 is TGTGCCAGCTCACCACCTTACGGGACAGGGGACACCGGGGAGCTGTTTTTT.

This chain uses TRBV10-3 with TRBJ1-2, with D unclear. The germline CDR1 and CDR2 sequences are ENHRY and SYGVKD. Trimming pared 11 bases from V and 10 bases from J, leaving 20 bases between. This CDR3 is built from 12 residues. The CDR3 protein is CAANGQTSVYTF. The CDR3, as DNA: TGTGCCGCCAATGGGCAAACTTCTGTCTACACCTTC.

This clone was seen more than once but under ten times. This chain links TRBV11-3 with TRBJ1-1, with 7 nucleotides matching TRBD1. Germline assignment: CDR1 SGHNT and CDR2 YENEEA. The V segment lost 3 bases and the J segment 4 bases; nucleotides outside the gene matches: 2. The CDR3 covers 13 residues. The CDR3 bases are TGTGCCAGCAGCTTTCAGGGGGGCACTGAAGCTTTCTTT. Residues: CASSFQGGTEAFF.

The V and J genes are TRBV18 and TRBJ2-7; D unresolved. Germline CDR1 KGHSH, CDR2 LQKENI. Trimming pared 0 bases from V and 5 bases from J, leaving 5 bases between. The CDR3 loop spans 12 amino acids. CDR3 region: CASSPPRNEQYF. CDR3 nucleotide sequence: TGTGCCAGCTCACCACCAAGGAACGAGCAGTACTTC.

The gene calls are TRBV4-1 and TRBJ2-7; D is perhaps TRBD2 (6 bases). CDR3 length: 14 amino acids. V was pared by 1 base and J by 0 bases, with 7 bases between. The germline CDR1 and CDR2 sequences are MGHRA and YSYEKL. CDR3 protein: CASSQGRGSYEQYF. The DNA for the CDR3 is TGCGCCAGCAGCCAAGGGAGGGGCTCCTACGAGCAGTACTTC.